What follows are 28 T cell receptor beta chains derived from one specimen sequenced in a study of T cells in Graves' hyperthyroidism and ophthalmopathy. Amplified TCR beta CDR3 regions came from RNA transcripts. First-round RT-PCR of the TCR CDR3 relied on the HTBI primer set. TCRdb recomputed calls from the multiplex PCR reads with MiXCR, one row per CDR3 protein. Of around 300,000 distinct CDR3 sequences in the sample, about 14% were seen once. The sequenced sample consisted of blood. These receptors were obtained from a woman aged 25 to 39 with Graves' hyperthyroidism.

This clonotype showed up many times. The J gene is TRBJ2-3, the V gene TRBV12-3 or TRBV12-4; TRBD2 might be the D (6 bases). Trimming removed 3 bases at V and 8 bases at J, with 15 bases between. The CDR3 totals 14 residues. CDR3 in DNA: TGTGCCAGCAGTTTGGAGCGGAGGCGGGGTACGCAGTATTTT. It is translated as CASSLERRRGTQYF.

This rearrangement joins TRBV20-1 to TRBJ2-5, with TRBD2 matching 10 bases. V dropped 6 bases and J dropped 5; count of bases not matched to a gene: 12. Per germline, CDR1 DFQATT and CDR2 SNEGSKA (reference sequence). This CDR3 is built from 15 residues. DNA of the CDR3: TGCAGTGCCCAATTGAGCACTAGCGGGATGGAGACCCAGTACTTC. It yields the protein CSAQLSTSGMETQYF.

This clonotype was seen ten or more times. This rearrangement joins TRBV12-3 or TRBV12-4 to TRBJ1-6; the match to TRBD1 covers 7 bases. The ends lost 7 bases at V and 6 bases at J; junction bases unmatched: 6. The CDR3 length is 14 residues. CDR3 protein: CASTTRGSNSPLHF. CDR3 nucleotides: TGTGCCAGCACCACCAGGGGGAGTAATTCACCCCTCCACTTT.

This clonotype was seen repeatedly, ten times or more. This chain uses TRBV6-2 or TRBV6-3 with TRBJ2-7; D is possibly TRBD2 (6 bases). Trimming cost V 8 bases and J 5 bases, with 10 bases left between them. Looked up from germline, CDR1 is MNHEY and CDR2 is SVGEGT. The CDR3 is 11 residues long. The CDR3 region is CASGDWNEQYF. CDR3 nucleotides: TGTGCCAGCGGGGACTGGAACGAGCAGTACTTC.

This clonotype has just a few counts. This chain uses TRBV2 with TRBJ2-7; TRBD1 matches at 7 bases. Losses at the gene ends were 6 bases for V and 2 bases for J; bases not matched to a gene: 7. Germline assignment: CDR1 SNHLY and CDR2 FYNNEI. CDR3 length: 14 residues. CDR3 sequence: CASRRFRGPYEQYF. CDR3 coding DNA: TGTGCCAGCAGGCGTTTTAGGGGGCCCTACGAGCAGTACTTC.

CDR3 sequence reads: CASSADRGRLSGANVLTF. CDR3 nucleotide sequence: TGTGCCAGCAGCGCTGACAGGGGGCGACTATCTGGGGCCAACGTCCTGACTTTC. This rearrangement joins TRBV9 to TRBJ2-6, with TRBD1 matching 10 bases. Germline-derived CDR1 and CDR2 are SGDLS and YYNGEE. The CDR3 consists of 18 residues. V was pared by 3 bases and J by 1 base, with 7 bases of the junction left unmatched.

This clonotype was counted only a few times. CDR3 in DNA: TGCGCCAGCAGCCAAGAGGCCAGGGCTGGCTACACCTTC. Translated, it gives CASSQEARAGYTF. This chain joins TRBV4-3 and TRBJ1-2, with a possible D match to TRBD1 (5 bases). CDR3 length: 13 residues. Trimming took off 0 bases at V and 7 bases at J, with 9 bases between the two ends. The germline V gene has CDR1 LGHNA and CDR2 YSLEER.

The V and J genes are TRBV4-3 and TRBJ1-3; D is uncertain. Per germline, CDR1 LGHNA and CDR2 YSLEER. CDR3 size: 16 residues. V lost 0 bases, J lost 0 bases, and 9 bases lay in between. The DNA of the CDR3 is TGCGCCAGCAGCCAAGATACAATCAGCTCTGGAAACACCATATATTTT. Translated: CASSQDTISSGNTIYF.

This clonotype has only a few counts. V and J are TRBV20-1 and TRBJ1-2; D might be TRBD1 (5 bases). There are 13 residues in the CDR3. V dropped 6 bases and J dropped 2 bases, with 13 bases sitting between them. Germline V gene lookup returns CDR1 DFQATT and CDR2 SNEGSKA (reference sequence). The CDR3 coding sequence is TGCAGTGCCATAGGGGAGCGGAACTATGGCTACACCTTC. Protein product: CSAIGERNYGYTF.

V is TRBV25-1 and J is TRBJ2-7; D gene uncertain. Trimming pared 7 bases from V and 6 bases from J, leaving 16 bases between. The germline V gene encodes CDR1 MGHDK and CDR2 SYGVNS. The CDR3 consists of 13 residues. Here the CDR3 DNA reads TGTGCCAGCACCCCCATTGCCACGGGCGAGCAGTACTTC. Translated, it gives CASTPIATGEQYF.

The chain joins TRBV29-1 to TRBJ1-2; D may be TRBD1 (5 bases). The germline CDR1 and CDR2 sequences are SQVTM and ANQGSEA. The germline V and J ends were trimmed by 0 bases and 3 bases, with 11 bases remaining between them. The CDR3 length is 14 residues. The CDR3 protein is CSVEDLGGYYGYTF. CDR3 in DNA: TGCAGCGTTGAAGATTTGGGGGGTTACTATGGCTACACCTTC.

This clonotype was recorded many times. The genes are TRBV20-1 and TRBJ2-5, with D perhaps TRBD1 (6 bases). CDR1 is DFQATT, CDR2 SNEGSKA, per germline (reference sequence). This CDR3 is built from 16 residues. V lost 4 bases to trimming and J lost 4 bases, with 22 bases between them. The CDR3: CSATITGGRLSETQYF. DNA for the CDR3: TGCAGTGCTACCATAACTGGGGGCCGGCTGTCAGAGACCCAGTACTTC.

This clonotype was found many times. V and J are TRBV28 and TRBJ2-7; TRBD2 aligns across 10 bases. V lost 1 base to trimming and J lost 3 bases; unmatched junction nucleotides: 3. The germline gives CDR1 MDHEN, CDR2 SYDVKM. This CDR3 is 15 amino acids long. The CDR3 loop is CASSLYLAGDYEQYF. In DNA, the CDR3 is TGTGCCAGCAGTTTATATCTAGCGGGAGACTACGAGCAGTACTTC. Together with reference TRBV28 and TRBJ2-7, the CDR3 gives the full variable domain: DVKVTQSSRYLVKRTGEKVFLECVQDMDHENMFWYRQDPGLGLRLIYFSYDVKMKEKGDIPEGYSVSREKKERFSLILESASTNQTSMYLCASSLYLAGDYEQYFGPGTRLTVT.

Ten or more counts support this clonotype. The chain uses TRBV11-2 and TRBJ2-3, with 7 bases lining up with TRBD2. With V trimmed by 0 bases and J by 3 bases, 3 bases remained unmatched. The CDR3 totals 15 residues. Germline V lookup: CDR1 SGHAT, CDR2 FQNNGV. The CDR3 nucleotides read TGTGCCAGCAGCTTAGAGGCGGGAGTAACAGATACGCAGTATTTT. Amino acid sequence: CASSLEAGVTDTQYF.

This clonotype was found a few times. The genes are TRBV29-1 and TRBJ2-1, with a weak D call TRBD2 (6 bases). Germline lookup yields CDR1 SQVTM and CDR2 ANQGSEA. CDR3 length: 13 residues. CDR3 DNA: TGCGCCAGCTTGGAGGGAATCTACAATGAGCAGTTCTTC. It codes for CASLEGIYNEQFF.

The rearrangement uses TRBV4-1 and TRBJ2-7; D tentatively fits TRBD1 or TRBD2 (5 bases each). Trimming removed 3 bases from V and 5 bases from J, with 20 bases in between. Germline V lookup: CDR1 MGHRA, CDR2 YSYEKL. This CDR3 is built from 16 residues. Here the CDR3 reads CASSHWGEGKEDEQYF. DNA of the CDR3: TGCGCCAGCAGCCATTGGGGTGAGGGGAAGGAGGACGAGCAGTACTTC.

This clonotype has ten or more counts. The CDR3 coding sequence is TGTGCCAGCAGCGGAGGTGGCCTCGTTGGCACAGATACGCAGTATTTT. It translates to CASSGGGLVGTDTQYF. This chain uses TRBV7-2 with TRBJ2-3; possible D gene TRBD2, 5 bases. The CDR3 runs to 16 residues. With 5 bases removed from V and 1 base from J, the gap between germline ends came to 16 bases. The germline CDR1 and CDR2 sequences are SGHTA and FQGNSA.

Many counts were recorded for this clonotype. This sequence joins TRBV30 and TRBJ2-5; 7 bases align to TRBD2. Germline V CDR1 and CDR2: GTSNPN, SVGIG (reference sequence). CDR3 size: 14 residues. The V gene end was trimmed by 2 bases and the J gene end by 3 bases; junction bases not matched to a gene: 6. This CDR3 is CAWSNPGTKETQYF. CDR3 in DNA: TGTGCCTGGAGTAACCCCGGGACTAAAGAGACCCAGTACTTC.

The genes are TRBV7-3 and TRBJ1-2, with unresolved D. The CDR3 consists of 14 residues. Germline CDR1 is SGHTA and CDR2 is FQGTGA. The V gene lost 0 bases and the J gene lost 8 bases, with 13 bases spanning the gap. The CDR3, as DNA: TGTGCCAGCAGCTTAACCCCCCAGACGGGCGGCTACACCTTC. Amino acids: CASSLTPQTGGYTF.

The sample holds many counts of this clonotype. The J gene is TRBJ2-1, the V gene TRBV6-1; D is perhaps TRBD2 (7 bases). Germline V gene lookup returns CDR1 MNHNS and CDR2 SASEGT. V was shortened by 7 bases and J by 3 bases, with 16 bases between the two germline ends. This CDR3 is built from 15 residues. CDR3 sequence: CASTLRGGSYNEQFF. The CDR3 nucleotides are TGTGCCAGCACTCTTAGGGGGGGTAGCTACAATGAGCAGTTCTTC.

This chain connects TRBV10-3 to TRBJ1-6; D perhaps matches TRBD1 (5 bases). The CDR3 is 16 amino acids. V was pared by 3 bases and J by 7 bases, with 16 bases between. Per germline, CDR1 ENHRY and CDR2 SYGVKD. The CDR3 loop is CAISDMGRQENSPLHF. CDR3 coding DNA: TGTGCCATCAGTGACATGGGACGGCAGGAAAATTCACCCCTCCACTTT.

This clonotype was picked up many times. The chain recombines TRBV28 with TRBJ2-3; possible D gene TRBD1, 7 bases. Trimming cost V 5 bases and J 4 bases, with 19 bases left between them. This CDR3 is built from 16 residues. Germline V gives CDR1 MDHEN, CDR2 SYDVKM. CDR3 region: CASSTPGLQGADTQYF. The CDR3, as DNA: TGTGCCAGCAGTACACCGGGACTCCAGGGGGCAGATACGCAGTATTTT. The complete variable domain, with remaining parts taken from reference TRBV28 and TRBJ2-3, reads DVKVTQSSRYLVKRTGEKVFLECVQDMDHENMFWYRQDPGLGLRLIYFSYDVKMKEKGDIPEGYSVSREKKERFSLILESASTNQTSMYLCASSTPGLQGADTQYFGPGTRLTVL.

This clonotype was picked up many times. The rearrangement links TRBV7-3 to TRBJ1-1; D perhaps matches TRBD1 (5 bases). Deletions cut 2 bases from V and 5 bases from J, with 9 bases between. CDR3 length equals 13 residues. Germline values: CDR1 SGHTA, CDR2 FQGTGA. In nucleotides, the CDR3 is TGTGCCAGCAGCTTACTGGAGGGGACTGAAGCTTTCTTT. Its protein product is CASSLLEGTEAFF. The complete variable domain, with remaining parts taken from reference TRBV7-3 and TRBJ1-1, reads GAGVSQTPSNKVTEKGKYVELRCDPISGHTALYWYRQSLGQGPEFLIYFQGTGAADDSGLPNDRFFAVRPEGSVSTLKIQRTERGDSAVYLCASSLLEGTEAFFGQGTRLTVV.

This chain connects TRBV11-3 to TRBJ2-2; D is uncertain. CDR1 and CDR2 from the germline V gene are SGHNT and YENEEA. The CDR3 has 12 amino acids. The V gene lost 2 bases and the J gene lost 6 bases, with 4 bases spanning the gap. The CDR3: CASSLHAGELFF. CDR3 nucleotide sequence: TGTGCCAGCAGCTTACACGCCGGGGAGCTGTTTTTT.

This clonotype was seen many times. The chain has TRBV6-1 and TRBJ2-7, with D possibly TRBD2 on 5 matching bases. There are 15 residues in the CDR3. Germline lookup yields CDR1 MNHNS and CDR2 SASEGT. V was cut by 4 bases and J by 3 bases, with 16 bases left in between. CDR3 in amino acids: CASSARNRGHYEQYF. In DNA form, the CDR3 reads TGTGCCAGCAGTGCGCGGAACCGGGGTCACTACGAGCAGTACTTC.

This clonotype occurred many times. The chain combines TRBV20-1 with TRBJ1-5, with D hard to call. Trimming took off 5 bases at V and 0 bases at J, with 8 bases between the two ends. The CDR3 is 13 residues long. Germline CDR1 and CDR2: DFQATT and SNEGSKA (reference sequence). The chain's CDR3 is CSAVRDSNQPQHF. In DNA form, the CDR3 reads TGCAGTGCTGTAAGAGATAGCAATCAGCCCCAGCATTTT.

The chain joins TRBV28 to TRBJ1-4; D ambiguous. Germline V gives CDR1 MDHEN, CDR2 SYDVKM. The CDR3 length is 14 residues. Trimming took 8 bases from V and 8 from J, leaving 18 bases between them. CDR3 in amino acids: CASCAPGKTEKLFF. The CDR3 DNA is TGTGCCAGCTGTGCCCCGGGAAAGACAGAAAAACTGTTTTTT. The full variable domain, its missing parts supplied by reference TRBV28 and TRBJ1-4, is DVKVTQSSRYLVKRTGEKVFLECVQDMDHENMFWYRQDPGLGLRLIYFSYDVKMKEKGDIPEGYSVSREKKERFSLILESASTNQTSMYLCASCAPGKTEKLFFGSGTQLSVL.

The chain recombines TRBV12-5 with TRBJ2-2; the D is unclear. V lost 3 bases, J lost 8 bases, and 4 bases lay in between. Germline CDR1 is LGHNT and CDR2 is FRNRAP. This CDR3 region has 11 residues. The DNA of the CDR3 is TGTGCTAGTGGTTTTTATGGGGAGCTGTTTTTT. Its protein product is CASGFYGELFF.